A single sample is the source of the 20 T cell receptor beta chains below, sequenced in a study of tumor and adjacent non-tumor tissue in lung cancer. Three rounds of nested PCR, following a modified ARM-PCR protocol, produced the TCRbeta library. TCRdb processed the multiplex PCR reads anew with MiXCR; each CDR3 protein has one entry. The sample shows 220,000 or so distinct CDR3 sequences, 70% to 75% of them seen only once. This sample's RNA came from whole unsorted tissue. What was sequenced was lung tumor tissue. Source of these receptors: a man aged 55-75 years with non-small cell lung cancer.

Turning to this clonotype: The junction differs from germline at one of its ends, possibly a read error. V usage is TRBV11-3 and J usage is TRBJ2-7, with 7 nucleotides matching TRBD1. The CDR3 is 15 amino acids. CDR1 and CDR2 (germline): SGHNT, YENEEA. The CDR3 bases are TGTGTCAGCAGTCCCCGGACAGGTAACGTAAGGGAGCAGTACTTC. Its protein product is CVSSPRTGNVREQYF.

In its sample, this clonotype was seen once. Because it lacks the conserved phenylalanine or tryptophan at the end, this CDR3 is likely a read error. This sequence joins TRBV11-2 and TRBJ2-5; 12 nucleotides agree with TRBD2. Per the germline V gene, CDR1 is SGHAT and CDR2 is FQNNGV. The CDR3 totals 17 residues. Here the CDR3 DNA reads TGCGCCAGCAGCTTAGATCTAGGACTAGCGGGGCAAGTGACCCAGTACTCC. Encoded protein: CASSLDLGLAGQVTQYS.

About this clonotype itself: Its ends do not fully match the called genes, so a read error is possible. This sequence joins TRBV20-1 and TRBJ1-2; D gene ambiguous. The CDR3 is 16 residues long. CDR1 is DFQATT and CDR2 is SNEGSKA in the germline V gene (reference sequence). The CDR3 bases are TGCAGTGCTAGAGAAAGACGGACGGCAGCTAACTATGGCTACATCTTC. It yields the protein CSARERRTAANYGYIF.

The chain employs TRBV11-2 and TRBJ2-3; D is perhaps TRBD2 (6 bases). Trimming pared 5 bases from V and 0 bases from J, leaving 12 bases between. Germline CDR1 is SGHAT and CDR2 is FQNNGV. This CDR3 has 15 amino acids. The DNA for the CDR3 is TGTGCCAGCAGCCCGGGGACTTCTAGCACAGATACGCAGTATTTT. Translating gives CASSPGTSSTDTQYF.

As concerns this clonotype: A single base separates this from a much larger clone, so it may be a read error. The chain carries TRBV28 and TRBJ1-3, with D unresolved. Trimming pared 8 bases from V and 0 bases from J, leaving 14 bases between. Germline V gene data show CDR1 as MDHEN and CDR2 as SYDVKM. The CDR3 runs to 15 residues. The CDR3 region has the DNA TGTGCCAGCGCCCTTCCGACGGACTCTGGAAACACCATATATTTT. This encodes CASALPTDSGNTIYF.

Written as DNA, the CDR3 is TGTGCCAGCGCGGCTCGGGGGCGTAATAAGCAGTTCTTC. Protein product: CASAARGRNKQFF. J is TRBJ2-1 and V is TRBV6-1; D tentatively reads TRBD1 or TRBD2 (6 bases each). Germline values: CDR1 MNHNS, CDR2 SASEGT. V was trimmed by 8 bases and J by 11 bases, leaving 19 bases between them. The CDR3 has 13 amino acids.

The sample holds many counts of this clonotype. The chain joins TRBV20-1 to TRBJ2-1, with TRBD1 as a possible D gene (6 bases). From germline, CDR1 is DFQATT and CDR2 SNEGSKA (reference sequence). The CDR3 length is 15 residues. V was pared by 3 bases and J by 5 bases, with 17 bases between. DNA of the CDR3: TGCAGTGCTAGGGATCTTCAGGGGTTCGACAATGAGCAGTTCTTC. Amino acids: CSARDLQGFDNEQFF.

This clonotype was found a few times. The chain combines TRBV10-2 with TRBJ2-7; D possibly uses TRBD1 or TRBD2 (6 bases each). The length of the CDR3 is 12 residues. The V gene's germline CDR1 is WSHSY and CDR2 SAAADI. V lost 8 bases and J 6 bases, leaving 14 bases between the germline ends. In DNA, the CDR3 is TGCGCCAGCCAAACCGGAGGGGGCGAGCAGTACTTC. This sequence encodes CASQTGGGEQYF.

The table lists this clonotype with a count of one. A much more abundant neighbour one base away suggests this may be a read error. This sequence joins TRBV6-2 or TRBV6-3 and TRBJ1-1; a possible D gene is TRBD1 (5 bases). Germline V gene sequence: CDR1 MNHEY, CDR2 SVGEGT. This CDR3 has 15 residues. V gave up 6 bases and J gave up 5 bases, with 19 bases separating them. CDR3 sequence (DNA): TGTGCCAGCAGGGGAAGAAGGCTCCGGGGGACTGAAGCTTTCTTT. Protein sequence: CASRGRRLRGTEAFF.

The chain links TRBV20-1 to TRBJ2-3; no definite D call. V was shortened by 3 bases and J by 1 base, with 11 bases between the two germline ends. The V gene's germline CDR1 is DFQATT and CDR2 SNEGSKA (reference sequence). The CDR3 loop spans 14 amino acids. The chain's CDR3 is CSARLDRGTDTQYF. The CDR3 DNA reads as TGCAGTGCTAGGCTTGATAGGGGCACAGATACGCAGTATTTT.

Concerning this clonotype itself: The CDR3 carries no conserved terminal phenylalanine or tryptophan, so it likely arises from a read error. The chain uses TRBV6-2 or TRBV6-3 and TRBJ2-2, with D perhaps matching TRBD2 (7 bases). CDR3 length: 13 amino acids. From germline, CDR1 is MNHEY and CDR2 SVGEGT. CDR3 DNA sequence: TGTGCAAGCAGAGCGGGACATACCGGGGAGCTGTTTCTT. Protein sequence: CASRAGHTGELFL.

This clonotype has only a few counts. An end of the junction differs from the germline gene, which may be a read error. The chain links TRBV12-3 or TRBV12-4 to TRBJ2-4; 7 bases line up with TRBD1. The CDR3 totals 15 residues. In DNA form, the CDR3 reads TGTGCCATCAGTTTACAGACAGGGCGAGGGGACATTCAGTACTTC. It translates to CAISLQTGRGDIQYF.

This clonotype was counted ten times or more. The V and J genes are TRBV6-5 and TRBJ2-1; no definite D call. Germline-derived CDR1 and CDR2 are MNHEY and SVGAGI. The CDR3 contains 12 residues. Trimming removed 6 bases from V and 5 bases from J, with 8 bases in between. Here the CDR3 reads CASSPHHNEQFF. As DNA, the CDR3 is TGTGCCAGCAGCCCACATCACAATGAGCAGTTCTTC.

For this clonotype: An end of the junction differs from the germline gene, which may be a read error. This chain joins TRBV5-1 and TRBJ1-6; D is perhaps TRBD1 (6 bases). The CDR3 has 14 amino acids. The germline V gene encodes CDR1 SGHRS and CDR2 YFSETQ. CDR3 in amino acids: CASSRQDQNSPLQF. CDR3 nucleotide sequence: TGCGCCAGCAGTAGACAGGATCAAAATTCACCCCTCCAGTTT.

The J gene is TRBJ1-2, the V gene TRBV6-1, with D tentatively TRBD1 (5 bases). Trimming took off 6 bases at V and 6 bases at J, with 14 bases between the two ends. This CDR3 is 13 amino acids long. Per the germline V gene, CDR1 is MNHNS and CDR2 is SASEGT. This chain's CDR3 is CASRTRDGDGYTF. As DNA, the CDR3 is TGTGCCAGCAGGACCCGGGACGGGGATGGCTACACCTTC.

Worth noting for this clonotype: Given a much more abundant clone one base away, this may be a read error. The chain employs TRBV20-1 and TRBJ2-3, with no clear D. The CDR3 is 14 amino acids. Germline CDR1 DFQATT, CDR2 SNEGSKA (reference sequence). CDR3 amino acids: CSASVAHSTDTRYF. CDR3 sequence (DNA): TGCAGTGCTTCAGTCGCCCATAGCACAGATACGCGGTATTTT.

Worth noting for this clonotype: Being one base from a much bigger clone, this may be a read error. The V gene is TRBV20-1, the J gene TRBJ2-7, with TRBD2 identical over 14 bases. CDR1 is DFQATT, CDR2 SNEGSKA, per germline (reference sequence). The CDR3 length is 14 residues. With V trimmed by 6 bases and J by 6 bases, 7 bases remained unmatched. The CDR3 DNA reads TGCAGTGCATACCCCGGGACTAGCGGGGGCGAGCAGTACTTC. Amino acids: CSAYPGTSGGEQYF.

In this sample, this clonotype is medium-sized. The V call is TRBV11-2, the J call TRBJ2-7, with D uncertain. CDR3 length: 17 residues. Per germline, CDR1 SGHAT and CDR2 FQNNGV. Between the trimmed V and J ends, which lost 2 bases and 3 bases, there was a span of 20 bases. CDR3 in DNA: TGTGCCAGCAGCTTAATCCCCGAGGCCCTCAAAGGCTACGAGCAGTACTTC. Protein product: CASSLIPEALKGYEQYF. Full variable domain (rest looked up from reference TRBV11-2 and TRBJ2-7): EAGVAQSPRYKIIEKRQSVAFWCNPISGHATLYWYQQILGQGPKLLIQFQNNGVVDDSQLPKDRFSAERLKGVDSTLKIQPAKLEDSAVYLCASSLIPEALKGYEQYFGPGTRLTVT.

This clonotype occurred many times. The chain recombines TRBV11-2 with TRBJ1-2; 9 bases are a match to TRBD1. The V gene's germline CDR1 is SGHAT and CDR2 FQNNGV. After removal of 3 bases from V and 1 base from J, the junction contained 6 bases not matched to a gene. The CDR3 contains 16 residues. Here the CDR3 reads CASSFQPGQGNYGYTF. For the CDR3, the DNA is TGTGCCAGCAGCTTCCAGCCGGGACAGGGTAACTATGGCTACACCTTC.

As to this clonotype: An end of the junction does not agree with germline; a read error may underlie this. The V and J genes are TRBV20-1 and TRBJ2-1, with D possibly matching TRBD2 (5 bases). Germline CDR1 reads DFQATT; CDR2 reads SNEGSKA (reference sequence). The CDR3 sequence is 12 residues long. CDR3 coding DNA: TGCAGTCCTAGAGAGGGAGTTAATAAGCAGTTCTTC. As protein: CSPREGVNKQFF.